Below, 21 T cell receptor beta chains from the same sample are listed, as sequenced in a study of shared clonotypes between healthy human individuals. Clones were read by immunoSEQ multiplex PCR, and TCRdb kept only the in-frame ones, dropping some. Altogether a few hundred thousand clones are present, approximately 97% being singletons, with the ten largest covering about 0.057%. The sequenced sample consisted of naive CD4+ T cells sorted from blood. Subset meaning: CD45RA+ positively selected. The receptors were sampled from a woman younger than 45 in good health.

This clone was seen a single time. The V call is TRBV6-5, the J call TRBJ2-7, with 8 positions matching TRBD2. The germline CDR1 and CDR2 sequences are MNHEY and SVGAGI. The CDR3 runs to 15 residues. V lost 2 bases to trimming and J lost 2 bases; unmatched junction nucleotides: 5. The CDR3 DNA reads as TGTGCCAGCAGTTACGACTCAGCGGGGGCCTACGAGCAGTACTTC. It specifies CASSYDSAGAYEQYF.

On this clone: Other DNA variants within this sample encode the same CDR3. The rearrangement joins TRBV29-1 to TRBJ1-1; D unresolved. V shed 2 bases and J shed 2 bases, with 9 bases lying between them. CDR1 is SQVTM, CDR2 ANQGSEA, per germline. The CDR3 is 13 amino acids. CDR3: CSVERRLNTEAFF. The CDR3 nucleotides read TGCAGCGTTGAACGCCGGTTAAACACTGAAGCTTTCTTT.

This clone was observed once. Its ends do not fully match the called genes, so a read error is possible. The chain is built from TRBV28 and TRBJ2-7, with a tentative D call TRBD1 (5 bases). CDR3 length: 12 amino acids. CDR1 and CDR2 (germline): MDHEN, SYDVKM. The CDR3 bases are TGTGTCAGCCAGGGCCAGACCTACGAGCAGTACTTC. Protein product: CVSQGQTYEQYF.

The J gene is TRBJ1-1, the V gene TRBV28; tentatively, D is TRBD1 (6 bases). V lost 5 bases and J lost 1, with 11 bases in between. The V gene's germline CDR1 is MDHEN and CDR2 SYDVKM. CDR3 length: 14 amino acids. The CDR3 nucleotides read TGTGCCAGCAGTGTCGGGGGGCAGAACACTGAAGCTTTCTTT. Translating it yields CASSVGGQNTEAFF.

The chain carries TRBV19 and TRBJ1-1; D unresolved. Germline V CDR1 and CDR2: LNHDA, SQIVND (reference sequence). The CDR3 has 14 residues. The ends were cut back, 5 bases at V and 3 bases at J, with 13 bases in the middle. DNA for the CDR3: TGTGCCAGTAGTGTGGTAGCGTGGGACACTGAAGCTTTCTTT. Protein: CASSVVAWDTEAFF.

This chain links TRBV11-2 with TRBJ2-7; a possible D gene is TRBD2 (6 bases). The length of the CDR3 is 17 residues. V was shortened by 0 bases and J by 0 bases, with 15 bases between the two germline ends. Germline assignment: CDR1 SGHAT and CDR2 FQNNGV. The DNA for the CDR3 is TGTGCCAGCAGCTTAGATTTTGGGGGAGGCCACTCCTACGAGCAGTACTTC. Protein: CASSLDFGGGHSYEQYF. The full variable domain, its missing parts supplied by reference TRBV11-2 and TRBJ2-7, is EAGVAQSPRYKIIEKRQSVAFWCNPISGHATLYWYQQILGQGPKLLIQFQNNGVVDDSQLPKDRFSAERLKGVDSTLKIQPAKLEDSAVYLCASSLDFGGGHSYEQYFGPGTRLTVT.

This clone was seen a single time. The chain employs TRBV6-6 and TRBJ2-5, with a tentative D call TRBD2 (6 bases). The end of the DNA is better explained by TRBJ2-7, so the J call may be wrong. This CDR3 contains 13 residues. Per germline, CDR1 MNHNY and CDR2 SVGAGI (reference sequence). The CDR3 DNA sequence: TGTGCCAGCAGTTTCAGGGAGGTGGACGAGCAGTACTTC. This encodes CASSFREVDEQYF.

In nucleotides, the CDR3 is TGTGCCAGCAGCTTAGGGGCAAGTACAACAAATCAGCCCCAGCATTTT. Translated, it gives CASSLGASTTNQPQHF. The chain employs TRBV7-2 and TRBJ1-5; D call uncertain. The germline V and J ends were trimmed by 1 base and 4 bases, with 14 bases remaining between them. The CDR3 is made up of 16 amino acids. Germline lookup yields CDR1 SGHTA and CDR2 FQGNSA.

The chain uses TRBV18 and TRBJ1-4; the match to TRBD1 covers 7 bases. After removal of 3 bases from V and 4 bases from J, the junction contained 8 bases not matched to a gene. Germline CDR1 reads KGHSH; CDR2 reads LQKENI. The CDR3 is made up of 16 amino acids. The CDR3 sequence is CASSPTSGTVNEKLFF. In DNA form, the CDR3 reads TGTGCCAGCTCACCGACCTCCGGGACAGTTAATGAAAAACTGTTTTTT.

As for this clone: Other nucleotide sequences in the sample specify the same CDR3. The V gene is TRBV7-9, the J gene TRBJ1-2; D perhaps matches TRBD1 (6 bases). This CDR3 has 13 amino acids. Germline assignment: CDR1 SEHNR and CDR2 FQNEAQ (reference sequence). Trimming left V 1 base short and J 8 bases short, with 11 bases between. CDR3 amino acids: CASSLGGRRGYTF. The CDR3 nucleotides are TGTGCCAGCAGCTTAGGGGGGCGCAGAGGCTACACCTTC.

DNA of the CDR3: TGTGCCAGCAGCGTTAGGGACCGAGAGACCCAGTACTTC. Its protein product is CASSVRDRETQYF. This chain connects TRBV7-9 to TRBJ2-5, with D tentatively TRBD1 or TRBD2 (5 bases each). This CDR3 spans 13 amino acids. Germline CDR1 and CDR2: SEHNR and FQNEAQ (reference sequence). The ends were cut back, 5 bases at V and 4 bases at J, with 11 bases in the middle. The full variable domain, rest sourced from reference TRBV7-9 and TRBJ2-5, is DTGVSQNPRHKITKRGQNVTFRCDPISEHNRLYWYRQTLGQGPEFLTYFQNEAQLEKSRLLSDRFSAERPKGSFSTLEIQRTEQGDSAMYLCASSVRDRETQYFGPGTRLLVL.

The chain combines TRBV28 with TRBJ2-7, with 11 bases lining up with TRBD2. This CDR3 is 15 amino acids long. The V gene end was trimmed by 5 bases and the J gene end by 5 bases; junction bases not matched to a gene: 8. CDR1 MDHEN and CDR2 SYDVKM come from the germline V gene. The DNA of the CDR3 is TGTGCCAGCAGTCAGACTAGCGGGACGGGACACGAGCAGTACTTC. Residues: CASSQTSGTGHEQYF.

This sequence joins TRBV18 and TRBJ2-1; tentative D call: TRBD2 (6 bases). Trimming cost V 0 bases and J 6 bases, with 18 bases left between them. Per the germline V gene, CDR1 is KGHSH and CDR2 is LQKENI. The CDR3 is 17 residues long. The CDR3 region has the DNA TGTGCCAGCTCACCACCGTTGGGGCCCTGGGGAGGCAATGAGCAGTTCTTC. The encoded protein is CASSPPLGPWGGNEQFF.

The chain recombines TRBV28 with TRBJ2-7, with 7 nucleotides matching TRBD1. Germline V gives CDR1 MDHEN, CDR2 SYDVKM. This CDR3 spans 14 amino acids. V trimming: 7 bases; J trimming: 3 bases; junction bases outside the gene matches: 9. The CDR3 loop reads CASTVGDRIYEQYF. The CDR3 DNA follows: TGTGCCAGCACCGTGGGGGACAGAATCTACGAGCAGTACTTC.

The CDR3 sequence: CASSERSGFYEQYF. CDR3 coding DNA: TGTGCCAGCAGTGAACGTTCGGGGTTCTACGAGCAGTACTTC. This chain links TRBV6-1 with TRBJ2-7, with D possibly being TRBD2 (5 bases). This CDR3 comprises 14 residues. Germline V gives CDR1 MNHNS, CDR2 SASEGT. V shed 2 bases and J shed 3 bases, with 11 bases lying between them.

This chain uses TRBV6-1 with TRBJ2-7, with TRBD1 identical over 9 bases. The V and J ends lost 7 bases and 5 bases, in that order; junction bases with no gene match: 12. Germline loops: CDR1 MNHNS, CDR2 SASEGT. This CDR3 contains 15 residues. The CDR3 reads CASTWEGTGIDEQYF. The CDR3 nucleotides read TGTGCCAGCACATGGGAAGGGACAGGGATCGACGAGCAGTACTTC.

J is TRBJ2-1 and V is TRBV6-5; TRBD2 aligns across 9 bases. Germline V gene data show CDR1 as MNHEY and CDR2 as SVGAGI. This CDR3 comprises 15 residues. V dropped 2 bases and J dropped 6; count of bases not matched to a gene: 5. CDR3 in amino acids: CASSYTGTSSNEQFF. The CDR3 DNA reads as TGTGCCAGCAGTTACACCGGGACTAGCAGCAATGAGCAGTTCTTC.

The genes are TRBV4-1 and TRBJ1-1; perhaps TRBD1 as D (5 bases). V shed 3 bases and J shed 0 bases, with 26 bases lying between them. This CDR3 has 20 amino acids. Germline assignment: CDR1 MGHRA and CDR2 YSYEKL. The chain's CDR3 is CASSHPNSGSGNYMNTEAFF. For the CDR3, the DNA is TGCGCCAGCAGCCACCCAAACTCTGGTTCAGGGAATTATATGAACACTGAAGCTTTCTTT.

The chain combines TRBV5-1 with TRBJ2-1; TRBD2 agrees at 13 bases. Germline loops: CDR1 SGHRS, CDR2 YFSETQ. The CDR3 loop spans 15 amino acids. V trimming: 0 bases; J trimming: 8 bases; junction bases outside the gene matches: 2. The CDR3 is CASSLGTSGSDEQFF. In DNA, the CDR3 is TGCGCCAGCAGCTTGGGGACTAGCGGGAGCGATGAGCAGTTCTTC. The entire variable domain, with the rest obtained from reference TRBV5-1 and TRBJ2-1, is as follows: KAGVTQTPRYLIKTRGQQVTLSCSPISGHRSVSWYQQTPGQGLQFLFEYFSETQRNKGNFPGRFSGRQFSNSRSEMNVSTLELGDSALYLCASSLGTSGSDEQFFGPGTRLTVL.

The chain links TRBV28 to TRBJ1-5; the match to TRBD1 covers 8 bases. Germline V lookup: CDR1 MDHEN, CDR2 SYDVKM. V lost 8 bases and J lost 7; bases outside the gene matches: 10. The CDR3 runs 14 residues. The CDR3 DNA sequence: TGTGCCAGCCTAGTACAGGGGGAGGGACAGCCCCAGCATTTT. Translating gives CASLVQGEGQPQHF.

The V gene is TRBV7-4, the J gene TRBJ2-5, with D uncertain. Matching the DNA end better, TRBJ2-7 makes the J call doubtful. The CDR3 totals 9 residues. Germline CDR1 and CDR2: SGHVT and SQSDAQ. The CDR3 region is CAPAYEQYF. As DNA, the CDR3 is TGTGCCCCGGCCTACGAGCAGTACTTC.